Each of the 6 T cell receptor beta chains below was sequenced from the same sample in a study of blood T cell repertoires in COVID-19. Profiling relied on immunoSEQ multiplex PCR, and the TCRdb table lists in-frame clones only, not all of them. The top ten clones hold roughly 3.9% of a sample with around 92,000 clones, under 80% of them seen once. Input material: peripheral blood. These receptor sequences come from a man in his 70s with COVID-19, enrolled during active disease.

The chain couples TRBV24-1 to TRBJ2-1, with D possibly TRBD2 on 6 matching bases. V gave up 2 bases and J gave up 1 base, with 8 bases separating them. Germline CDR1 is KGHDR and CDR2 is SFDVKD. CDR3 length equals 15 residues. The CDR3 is CATSDSGVSYNEQFF. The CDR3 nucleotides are TGTGCCACCAGTGATTCGGGGGTTTCCTACAATGAGCAGTTCTTC.

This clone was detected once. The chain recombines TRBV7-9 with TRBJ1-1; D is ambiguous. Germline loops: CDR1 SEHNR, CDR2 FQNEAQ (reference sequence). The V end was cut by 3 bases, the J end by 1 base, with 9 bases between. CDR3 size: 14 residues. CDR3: CASSFPQQNTEAFF. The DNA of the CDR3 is TGTGCCAGCAGCTTCCCACAGCAGAACACTGAAGCTTTCTTT.

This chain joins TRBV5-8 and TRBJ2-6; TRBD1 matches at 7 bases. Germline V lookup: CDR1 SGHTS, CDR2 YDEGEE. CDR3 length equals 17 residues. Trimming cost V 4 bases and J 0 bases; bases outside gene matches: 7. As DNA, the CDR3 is TGTGCCAGCAGCCAAACAGGGGTCTTCTCTGGGGCCAACGTCCTGACTTTC. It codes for CASSQTGVFSGANVLTF.

In DNA, the CDR3 is TGTGCCAGCAGCTTAGAGGGGACAGGACTCTACGAGCAGTACTTC. This encodes CASSLEGTGLYEQYF. The V gene is TRBV11-1, the J gene TRBJ2-7; the match to TRBD1 covers 8 bases. The germline CDR1 and CDR2 sequences are SGHAT and FQDESV (reference sequence). V lost 1 base to trimming and J lost 3 bases; unmatched junction nucleotides: 5. The CDR3 is 15 residues long. The whole variable domain, filled in from reference TRBV11-1 and TRBJ2-7, reads EAEVAQSPRYKITEKSQAVAFWCDPISGHATLYWYRQILGQGPELLVQFQDESVVDDSQLPKDRFSAERLKGVDSTLKIQPAELGDSAMYLCASSLEGTGLYEQYFGPGTRLTVT.

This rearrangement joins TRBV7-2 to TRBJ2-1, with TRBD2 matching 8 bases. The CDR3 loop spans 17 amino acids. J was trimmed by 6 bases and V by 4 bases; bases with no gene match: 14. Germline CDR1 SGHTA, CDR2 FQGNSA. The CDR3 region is CASSSTSGSSPRNEQFF. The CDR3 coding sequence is TGTGCCAGCAGCTCAACGAGCGGGAGTTCCCCCCGCAATGAGCAGTTCTTC.

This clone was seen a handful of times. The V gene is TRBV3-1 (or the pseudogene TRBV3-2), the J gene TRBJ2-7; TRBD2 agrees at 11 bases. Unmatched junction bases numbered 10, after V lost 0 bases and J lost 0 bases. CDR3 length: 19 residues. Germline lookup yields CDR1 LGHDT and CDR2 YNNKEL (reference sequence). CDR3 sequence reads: CASSQDETSGVLNSYEQYF. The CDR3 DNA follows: TGTGCCAGCAGCCAAGATGAGACTAGCGGGGTACTAAACTCCTACGAGCAGTACTTC.